This TCR beta chain emerged from a study of CD8 T cells in Susac syndrome. The authors reverse transcribed about 0.5 to 1 ug RNA with random hexamers. immunoSEQ multiplex PCR amplified TCR beta CDR3 across 54 Vbeta, 13 Jbeta. Via MiXCR, TCRdb re-called the immunoSEQ multiplex PCR reads, giving one row per CDR3 protein. The repertoire holds roughly 120,000 distinct CDR3 sequences, with approximately 95% as singletons. The sequencing input was CD8+ T cells from PBMCs. The receptor was isolated from a human donor with multiple sclerosis.

The CDR3 spells CASSLSRGRGKLFF. Here the CDR3 DNA reads TGTGCCAGCAGTTTATCCAGGGGGCGCGGAAAACTGTTTTTT. The chain is built from TRBV27 and TRBJ1-4; TRBD1 aligns across 8 bases. Looked up from germline, CDR1 is MNHEY and CDR2 is SMNVEV (reference sequence). CDR3 size: 14 residues. Germline trimming cut 0 bases from V and 10 bases from J; bases unmatched to any gene: 4.